The 5 T cell receptor beta chains below come from one sample, sequenced in a study of CD8 T cells in ankylosing spondylitis. A single record per CDR3 protein comes from TCRdb applying MiXCR to the 5' RACE reads. This sample has 130,000 or so distinct CDR3 sequences, with about 6.4% found just once. Sequences were obtained from blood, either unsorted or a sorted T cell fraction (not recorded which). The source of these receptors is a male donor with ankylosing spondylitis or in good health (not recorded which).

In this sample, this clonotype turned up many times. V is TRBV28 and J is TRBJ2-2; 8 bases match TRBD2. Germline V gene lookup returns CDR1 MDHEN and CDR2 SYDVKM. V shed 6 bases, J shed 6 bases, and the junction held 9 bases outside the gene matches. CDR3 size: 15 residues. The chain's CDR3 is CASSPPGAGAGELFF. As DNA, the CDR3 is TGTGCCAGCAGCCCCCCAGGAGCGGGAGCCGGGGAGCTGTTTTTT.

This clonotype occurred many times. The chain combines TRBV3-1 with TRBJ2-1; weak D call: TRBD2 (6 bases). Per the germline V gene, CDR1 is LGHDT and CDR2 is YNNKEL (reference sequence). This CDR3 region has 14 residues. V dropped 5 bases and J dropped 2 bases, with 10 bases sitting between them. Here the CDR3 reads CASSWASAYNEQFF. DNA of the CDR3: TGTGCCAGCAGCTGGGCTAGCGCCTACAATGAGCAGTTCTTC.

This clonotype occurred many times. The rearrangement joins TRBV20-1 to TRBJ1-2; 9 bases line up with TRBD1. The CDR3 is 12 amino acids. With 4 bases clipped from V and 4 bases from J, the junction kept 1 base outside the gene matches. CDR1 and CDR2 from the germline V gene are DFQATT and SNEGSKA (reference sequence). As DNA, the CDR3 is TGCAGTGCTAAGACAGGGGGCTATGGCTACACCTTC. Its protein is CSAKTGGYGYTF.

This clonotype was recorded at least ten times. The V and J genes are TRBV7-2 and TRBJ2-4; TRBD1 aligns across 7 bases. CDR3 size: 14 residues. The junction had 5 bases not matched to a gene; V was cut back by 3 bases and J by 6 bases. CDR1 is SGHTA and CDR2 is FQGNSA in the germline V gene. The CDR3 loop reads CASSLEQGINIQYF. The CDR3 coding sequence is TGTGCCAGCAGCTTGGAACAGGGGATAAACATTCAGTACTTC.

This clonotype was seen a handful of times. This may be a read error, as it is one base from a much larger clone. This rearrangement joins TRBV20-1 to TRBJ2-5, with D maybe TRBD2 (5 bases). The CDR3 has 15 residues. CDR1 and CDR2 (germline): DFQATT, SNEGSKA (reference sequence). The CDR3 region has the DNA TGCAGTGCTAGACCTTGGAAGGGAGAGGGAGAGACCCAGTCCTTC. Protein sequence: CSARPWKGEGETQSF.